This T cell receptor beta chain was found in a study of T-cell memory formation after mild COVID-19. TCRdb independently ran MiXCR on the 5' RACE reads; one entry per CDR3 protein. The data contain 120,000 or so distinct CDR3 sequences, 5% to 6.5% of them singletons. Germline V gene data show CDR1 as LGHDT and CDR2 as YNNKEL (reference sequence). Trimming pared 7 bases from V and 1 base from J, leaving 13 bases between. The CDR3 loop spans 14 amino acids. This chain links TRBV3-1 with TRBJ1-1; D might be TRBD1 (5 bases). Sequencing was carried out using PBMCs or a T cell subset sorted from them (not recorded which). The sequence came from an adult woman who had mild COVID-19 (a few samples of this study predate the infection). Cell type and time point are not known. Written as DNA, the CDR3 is TGTGCCAGCAATCCCGGGACGGCGAACACTGAAGCTTTCTTT. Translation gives CASNPGTANTEAFF.